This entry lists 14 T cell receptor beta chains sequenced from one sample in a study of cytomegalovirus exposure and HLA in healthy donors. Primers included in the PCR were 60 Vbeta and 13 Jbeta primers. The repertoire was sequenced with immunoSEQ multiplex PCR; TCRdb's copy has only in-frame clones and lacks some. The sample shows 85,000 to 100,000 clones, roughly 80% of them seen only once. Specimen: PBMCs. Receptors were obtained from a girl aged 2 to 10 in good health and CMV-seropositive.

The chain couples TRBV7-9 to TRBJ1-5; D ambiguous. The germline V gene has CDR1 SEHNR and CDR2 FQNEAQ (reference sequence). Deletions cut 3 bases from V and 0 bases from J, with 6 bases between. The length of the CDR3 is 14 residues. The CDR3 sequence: CASSFSFSNQPQHF. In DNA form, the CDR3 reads TGTGCCAGCAGCTTTAGTTTTAGCAATCAGCCCCAGCATTTT.

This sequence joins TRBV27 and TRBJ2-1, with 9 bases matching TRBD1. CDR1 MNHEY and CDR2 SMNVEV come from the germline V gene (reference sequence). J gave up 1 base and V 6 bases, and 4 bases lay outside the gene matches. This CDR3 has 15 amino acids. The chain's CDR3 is CASRPGQGSYNEQFF. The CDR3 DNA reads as TGTGCCAGCAGGCCGGGACAGGGTTCCTACAATGAGCAGTTCTTC.

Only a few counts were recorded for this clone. The DNA for the CDR3 is TGTGCCAGCAGTTTAGGCCCATTTCAGGGGGTCGTTACTGAAGCTTTCTTT. It yields the protein CASSLGPFQGVVTEAFF. The rearrangement joins TRBV27 to TRBJ1-1, with 7 bases matching TRBD1. Germline-derived CDR1 and CDR2 are MNHEY and SMNVEV (reference sequence). The CDR3 contains 17 residues. J lost 5 bases, V lost 2 bases, and 14 bases had no gene match.

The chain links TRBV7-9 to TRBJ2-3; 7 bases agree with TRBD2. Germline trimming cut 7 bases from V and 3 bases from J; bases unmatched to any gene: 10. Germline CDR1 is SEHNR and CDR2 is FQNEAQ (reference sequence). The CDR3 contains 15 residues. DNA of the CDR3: TGTGCCAGCAATAGGGCGGGAGAGGGTACAGATACGCAGTATTTT. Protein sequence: CASNRAGEGTDTQYF.

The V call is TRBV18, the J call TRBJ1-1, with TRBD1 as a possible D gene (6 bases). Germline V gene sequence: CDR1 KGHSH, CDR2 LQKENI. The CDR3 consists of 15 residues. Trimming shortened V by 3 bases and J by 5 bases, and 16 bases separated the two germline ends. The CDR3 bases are TGTGCCAGCTCACCCGCCCAGGGGCGACGAACTGAAGCTTTCTTT. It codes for CASSPAQGRRTEAFF.

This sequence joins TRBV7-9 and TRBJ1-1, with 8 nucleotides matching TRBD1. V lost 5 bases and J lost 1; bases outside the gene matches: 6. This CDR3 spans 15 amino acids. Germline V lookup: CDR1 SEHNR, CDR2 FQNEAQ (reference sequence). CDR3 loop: CASSPRTGTNTEAFF. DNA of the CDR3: TGTGCCAGCAGCCCCAGGACAGGGACGAACACTGAAGCTTTCTTT.

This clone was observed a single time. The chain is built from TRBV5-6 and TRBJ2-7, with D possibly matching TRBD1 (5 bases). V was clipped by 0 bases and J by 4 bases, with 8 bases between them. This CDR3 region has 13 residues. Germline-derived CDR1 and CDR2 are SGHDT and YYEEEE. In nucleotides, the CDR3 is TGTGCCAGCAGCTTGGTTGACAGATACGAGCAGTACTTC. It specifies CASSLVDRYEQYF. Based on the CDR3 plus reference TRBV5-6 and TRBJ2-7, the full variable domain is DAGVTQSPTHLIKTRGQQVTLRCSPKSGHDTVSWYQQALGQGPQFIFQYYEEEERQRGNFPDRFSGHQFPNYSSELNVNALLLGDSALYLCASSLVDRYEQYFGPGTRLTVT.

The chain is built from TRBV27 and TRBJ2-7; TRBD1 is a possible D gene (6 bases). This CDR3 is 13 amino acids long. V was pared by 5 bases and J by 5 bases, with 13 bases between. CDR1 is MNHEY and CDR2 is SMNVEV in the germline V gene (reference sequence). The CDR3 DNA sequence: TGTGCCAGCAGTCCCGGGACATTTCACGAGCAGTACTTC. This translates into CASSPGTFHEQYF.

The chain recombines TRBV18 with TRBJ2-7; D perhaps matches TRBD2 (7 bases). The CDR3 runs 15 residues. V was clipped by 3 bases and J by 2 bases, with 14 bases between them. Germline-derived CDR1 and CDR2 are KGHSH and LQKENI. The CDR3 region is CASSPGRGQAYEQYF. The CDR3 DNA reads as TGTGCCAGCTCACCGGGGAGGGGACAAGCCTACGAGCAGTACTTC.

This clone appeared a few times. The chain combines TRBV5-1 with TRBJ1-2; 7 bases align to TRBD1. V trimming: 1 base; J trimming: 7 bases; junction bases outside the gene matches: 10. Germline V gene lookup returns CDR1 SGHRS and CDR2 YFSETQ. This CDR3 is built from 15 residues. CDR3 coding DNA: TGCGCCAGCAGCTTGACAGGGGAAGACTCTCGTGGCTACACCTTC. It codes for CASSLTGEDSRGYTF.

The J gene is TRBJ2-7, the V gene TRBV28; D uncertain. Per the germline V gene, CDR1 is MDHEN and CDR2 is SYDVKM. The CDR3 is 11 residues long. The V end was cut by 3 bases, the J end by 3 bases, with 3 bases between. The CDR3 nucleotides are TGTGCCAGCAGTTTGCGCTACGAGCAGTACTTC. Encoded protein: CASSLRYEQYF.

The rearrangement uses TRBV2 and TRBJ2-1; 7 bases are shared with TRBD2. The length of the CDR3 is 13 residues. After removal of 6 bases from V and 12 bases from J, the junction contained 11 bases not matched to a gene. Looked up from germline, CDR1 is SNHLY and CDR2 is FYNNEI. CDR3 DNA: TGTGCCAGCAGCTTAGCGAGGGAGGGCCGGCAGTTCTTC. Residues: CASSLAREGRQFF.

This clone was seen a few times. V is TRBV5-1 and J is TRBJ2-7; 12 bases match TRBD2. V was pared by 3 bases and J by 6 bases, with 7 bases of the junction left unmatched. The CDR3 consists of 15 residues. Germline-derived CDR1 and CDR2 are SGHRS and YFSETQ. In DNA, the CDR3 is TGCGCCAGCAGCTCCGGACTAGCGGGAATGGGCGAGCAGTACTTC. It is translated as CASSSGLAGMGEQYF.

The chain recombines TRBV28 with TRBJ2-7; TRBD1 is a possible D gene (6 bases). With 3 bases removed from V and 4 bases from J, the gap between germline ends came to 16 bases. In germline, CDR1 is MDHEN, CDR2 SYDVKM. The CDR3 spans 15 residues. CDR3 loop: CASSFPRRGRYEQYF. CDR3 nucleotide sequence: TGTGCCAGCAGTTTCCCCCGCAGGGGCCGGTACGAGCAGTACTTC.